This TCR beta chain was found in a study of cytomegalovirus exposure and HLA in healthy donors. Comments on this clone: Its cognate antigen is unknown.

Amplification used 60 Vbeta primers and 13 Jbeta primers. The protocol was immunoSEQ multiplex PCR, while the TCRdb copy is restricted to in-frame clones and leaves out a portion. This sample's table reports roughly 100,000 clones. Regarding the study as a whole: DRB1 showed the most TCR associations and HLA-C the fewest in a later analysis, as rates varied by HLA locus.

Sequencing was performed on PBMCs. The clonotype comes from a middle-aged man in good health and CMV-seronegative.

CDR3 DNA: TGTGCCAGTAGTCTCACAGGGACAGGGGGAACTGGGGCCAACGTCCTGACTTTC. This encodes CASSLTGTGGTGANVLTF. This chain connects TRBV19 to TRBJ2-6; TRBD1 matches 11 bases. The CDR3 length is 18 residues. With 5 bases clipped from V and 2 bases from J, the junction kept 8 bases outside the gene matches. The germline V gene encodes CDR1 LNHDA and CDR2 SQIVND (reference sequence).